Listed here is a single T cell receptor (beta chain). Its antigen is still unknown. MiXCR, run by TCRdb on the 5' RACE reads, gives a single entry per CDR3 protein. This sample yields 340,000 or so distinct CDR3 sequences, of which over 10% are seen a single time; around a fifth belongs to the top ten. Looked up from germline, CDR1 is KGHSH and CDR2 is LQKENI. This CDR3 is built from 15 residues. With V trimmed by 3 bases and J by 6 bases, 10 bases remained unmatched. The data belong to a study of T-cell memory formation after mild COVID-19. Overall study: TCR clusters were largely donor specific. Study observations and caveats: Memory from before infection featured some responding clones, which suggests cross-reactive memory joined.

Specimen: PBMCs or a T cell subset sorted from them (not recorded which). The gene calls are TRBV18 and TRBJ1-2; 7 bases are shared with TRBD1. The receptor's source is a man between 18 and 29 years old who had mild COVID-19 (a few samples of this study predate the infection). Cell type and time point are not known. The CDR3 protein is CASSPGTAPEDGYTF. In DNA, the CDR3 is TGTGCCAGCTCACCCGGGACAGCCCCCGAGGATGGCTACACCTTC.